The 30 T cell receptor beta chains listed next were all sequenced from one sample in a study of blood T cell repertoires in COVID-19. Only in-frame clones appear in the TCRdb table, and some are missing; sequencing was by immunoSEQ multiplex PCR. The table shows about 400,000 clones, with 87% occurring only once. Sequenced input: PBMCs or T cells enriched from blood (not recorded which). The receptors were gathered from a woman aged 18-29 years with acute COVID-19.

This clone was picked up one time. The V gene is TRBV11-2, the J gene TRBJ2-5; 10 nucleotides align to TRBD2. Trimming at V came to 1 base and at J to 5 bases, leaving 16 bases not matched to a gene. Germline CDR1 and CDR2: SGHAT and FQNNGV. The CDR3 sequence is 19 residues long. The CDR3 sequence: CASSLVRGSGRHSGETQYF. The CDR3, as DNA: TGTGCCAGCAGCTTAGTGAGGGGTAGCGGGAGGCACTCAGGGGAGACCCAGTACTTC.

The chain combines TRBV10-3 with TRBJ2-5, with 8 bases fitting TRBD1. Germline assignment: CDR1 ENHRY and CDR2 SYGVKD. Trimming at V came to 6 bases and at J to 3 bases, leaving 3 bases not matched to a gene. There are 13 residues in the CDR3. The DNA for the CDR3 is TGTGCCATCAGGAGGGACAGGAAAGAGACCCAGTACTTC. It specifies CAIRRDRKETQYF.

The chain joins TRBV28 to TRBJ2-7, with D tentatively TRBD1 (6 bases). The CDR3 has 14 residues. Trimming shortened V by 3 bases and J by 2 bases, and 11 bases separated the two germline ends. The germline V gene encodes CDR1 MDHEN and CDR2 SYDVKM. For the CDR3, the DNA is TGTGCCAGCAGTTTCTTACAGGGCGCCTACGAGCAGTACTTC. Translated: CASSFLQGAYEQYF.

This rearrangement joins TRBV28 to TRBJ1-6, with 7 bases matching TRBD1. V trimming: 7 bases; J trimming: 2 bases; junction bases outside the gene matches: 14. This CDR3 region has 18 residues. Germline assignment: CDR1 MDHEN and CDR2 SYDVKM. The DNA for the CDR3 is TGTGCCAGCACCGAAAATCCCGACAGGGTCCCCTATAATTCACCCCTCCACTTT. Protein product: CASTENPDRVPYNSPLHF. The full variable domain, in which reference TRBV28 and TRBJ1-6 provide the parts outside the CDR3, is DVKVTQSSRYLVKRTGEKVFLECVQDMDHENMFWYRQDPGLGLRLIYFSYDVKMKEKGDIPEGYSVSREKKERFSLILESASTNQTSMYLCASTENPDRVPYNSPLHFGNGTRLTVT.

This clone was detected once. The chain links TRBV5-6 to TRBJ2-7; D is unclear. Germline V CDR1 and CDR2: SGHDT, YYEEEE. Trimming removed 4 bases at V and 4 bases at J, with 12 bases between. This CDR3 is 13 amino acids long. This chain's CDR3 is CASSPAALYEQYF. As DNA, the CDR3 is TGTGCCAGCAGCCCGGCGGCACTTTACGAGCAGTACTTC.

V and J are TRBV10-3 and TRBJ2-2; no clear D. The V gene's germline CDR1 is ENHRY and CDR2 SYGVKD. V was pared by 5 bases and J by 5 bases, with 9 bases between. The CDR3 is made up of 13 amino acids. The CDR3 loop is CAISLTETGELFF. In DNA form, the CDR3 reads TGTGCCATCAGTCTGACGGAGACCGGGGAGCTGTTTTTT.

The CDR3 region has the DNA TGCGCCAGCAGCCAAGATTCTTCCGGGATCGAGCAGTACTTC. Translated, it gives CASSQDSSGIEQYF. The V gene is TRBV4-3, the J gene TRBJ2-7; tentative D call: TRBD2 (5 bases). The germline V gene has CDR1 LGHNA and CDR2 YSLEER. The CDR3 has 14 residues. Trimming took 0 bases from V and 6 from J, leaving 12 bases between them.

The chain carries TRBV4-2 and TRBJ1-3; 10 nucleotides align to TRBD1. J lost 2 bases, V lost 3 bases, and 4 bases had no gene match. In germline, CDR1 is LGHNA, CDR2 YNFKEQ. The CDR3 is 16 amino acids. CDR3 residues: CASSHLDRGPGNTIYF. CDR3 nucleotides: TGTGCCAGCAGCCACCTAGACAGGGGGCCTGGAAACACCATATATTTT.

The V gene is TRBV3-1 (or the pseudogene TRBV3-2), the J gene TRBJ1-2, with D unclear. CDR1 LGHDT and CDR2 YNNKEL come from the germline V gene (reference sequence). Trimming left V 2 bases short and J 2 bases short, with 6 bases between. The CDR3 contains 13 residues. The CDR3 region is CASSQYINYGYTF. The CDR3 nucleotides read TGTGCCAGCAGCCAATACATCAACTATGGCTACACCTTC.

The V call is TRBV9, the J call TRBJ1-5, with TRBD1 matching 8 bases. With V trimmed by 3 bases and J by 1 base, 3 bases remained unmatched. Looked up from germline, CDR1 is SGDLS and CDR2 is YYNGEE. CDR3 length equals 15 residues. The CDR3 DNA reads as TGTGCCAGCAGCGCGACAGGGGTGAGCAATCAGCCCCAGCATTTT. Translated: CASSATGVSNQPQHF.

The chain recombines TRBV9 with TRBJ1-1, with D hard to call. CDR3 length equals 15 residues. Deletions cut 2 bases from V and 3 bases from J, with 14 bases between. CDR1 and CDR2 (germline): SGDLS, YYNGEE. CDR3 in amino acids: CASSVLRGSDTEAFF. In DNA form, the CDR3 reads TGTGCCAGCAGCGTTCTTCGGGGTTCGGACACTGAAGCTTTCTTT.

This chain uses TRBV5-4 with TRBJ2-6, with TRBD1 matching 8 bases. Germline CDR1 and CDR2: SGHNT and YYREEE (reference sequence). The length of the CDR3 is 17 residues. V trimming: 3 bases; J trimming: 1 base; junction bases outside the gene matches: 6. The CDR3 DNA is TGTGCCAGCAGCTCGGGACAGGAAAAATCTGGGGCCAACGTCCTGACTTTC. It yields the protein CASSSGQEKSGANVLTF.

CDR3 amino acids: CASSQGTGVTEAFF. CDR3 coding DNA: TGTGCCAGCAGCCAAGGAACAGGGGTCACTGAAGCTTTCTTT. The rearrangement links TRBV3-1 (or the pseudogene TRBV3-2) to TRBJ1-1; 7 bases match TRBD1. V dropped 1 base and J dropped 4; count of bases not matched to a gene: 3. The germline CDR1 and CDR2 sequences are LGHDT and YNNKEL (reference sequence). The CDR3 is made up of 14 amino acids.

This chain connects TRBV3-1 (or the pseudogene TRBV3-2) to TRBJ1-1; D is perhaps TRBD1 (5 bases). The CDR3 is made up of 13 amino acids. V gave up 0 bases and J gave up 5 bases, with 7 bases separating them. Germline CDR1 is LGHDT and CDR2 is YNNKEL (reference sequence). In nucleotides, the CDR3 is TGTGCCAGCAGCCAAGAAGGGGCTACTGAAGCTTTCTTT. Its protein is CASSQEGATEAFF.

The chain employs TRBV9 and TRBJ2-7; D is possibly TRBD1 (6 bases). CDR3 length equals 16 residues. Trimming took 3 bases from V and 3 from J, leaving 19 bases between them. Germline CDR1 SGDLS, CDR2 YYNGEE. CDR3: CASSDPIRGSIYEQYF. The CDR3 DNA reads as TGTGCCAGCAGCGACCCAATCAGGGGCTCTATCTACGAGCAGTACTTC.

V usage is TRBV4-3 and J usage is TRBJ2-1, with D perhaps matching TRBD1 (6 bases). Germline lookup yields CDR1 LGHNA and CDR2 YSLEER. V was cut by 2 bases and J by 1 base, with 15 bases left in between. The CDR3 is made up of 17 amino acids. The CDR3 spells CASSQKGTGRSYNEQFF. CDR3 in DNA: TGCGCCAGCAGCCAAAAAGGTACAGGGCGATCCTACAATGAGCAGTTCTTC.

The gene calls are TRBV28 and TRBJ2-2; 9 bases map to TRBD2. V was pared by 3 bases and J by 4 bases, with 3 bases of the junction left unmatched. This CDR3 has 15 amino acids. CDR1 MDHEN and CDR2 SYDVKM come from the germline V gene. CDR3 DNA sequence: TGTGCCAGCAGTTTTAGCGGGAGAAGCACCGGGGAGCTGTTTTTT. Translating it yields CASSFSGRSTGELFF.

The chain links TRBV2 to TRBJ2-2, with TRBD2 matching 9 bases. CDR1 and CDR2 (germline): SNHLY, FYNNEI. V trimming: 6 bases; J trimming: 6 bases; junction bases outside the gene matches: 8. There are 15 residues in the CDR3. The CDR3 nucleotides are TGTGCCAGCAGGGGGTATCTAGCGGGGTCCGGGGAGCTGTTTTTT. This translates into CASRGYLAGSGELFF.

For the CDR3, the DNA is TGTGCCAGCAGCCAAACGATCGGGGGACGGACCTATAGCAATCAGCCCCAGCATTTT. Amino acids: CASSQTIGGRTYSNQPQHF. V gene TRBV3-1 (or the pseudogene TRBV3-2) combines with J gene TRBJ1-5, with a tentative D call TRBD1 (5 bases). The V gene's germline CDR1 is LGHDT and CDR2 YNNKEL (reference sequence). CDR3 length: 19 amino acids. Deletions cut 2 bases from V and 0 bases from J, with 20 bases between.

The V and J genes are TRBV28 and TRBJ1-5; TRBD1 matches at 8 bases. Germline loops: CDR1 MDHEN, CDR2 SYDVKM. V lost 6 bases to trimming and J lost 2 bases; unmatched junction nucleotides: 9. The CDR3 is made up of 16 amino acids. Here the CDR3 DNA reads TGTGCCAGCAGACTACTCAGGGGGCTTGGCAATCAGCCCCAGCATTTT. Translation gives CASRLLRGLGNQPQHF.

This chain uses TRBV2 with TRBJ1-1; 9 bases are shared with TRBD1. Germline loops: CDR1 SNHLY, CDR2 FYNNEI. This CDR3 has 14 residues. The ends lost 4 bases at V and 5 bases at J; junction bases unmatched: 5. The CDR3, as DNA: TGTGCCAGCAGTGCCGGGACAGGGACTACTGAAGCTTTCTTT. It specifies CASSAGTGTTEAFF.

The V and J genes are TRBV28 and TRBJ1-5; 9 bases fit TRBD1. The germline V gene encodes CDR1 MDHEN and CDR2 SYDVKM. The trim removed 6 bases at V and 3 bases at J, leaving 6 bases unmatched. There are 15 residues in the CDR3. The CDR3 DNA is TGTGCCAGCAGGGTGACAGGGGGTAACAATCAGCCCCAGCATTTT. Translated, it gives CASRVTGGNNQPQHF.

CDR3 DNA sequence: TGCGCCAGCAGCTTGTGGTCTAGCGGGAGTATCGGGGAGCTGTTTTTT. This gives the protein CASSLWSSGSIGELFF. The chain has TRBV5-1 and TRBJ2-2; TRBD2 matches 10 bases. Germline V CDR1 and CDR2: SGHRS, YFSETQ. The CDR3 is 16 amino acids. V shed 1 base and J 7 bases; nucleotides not matched to a gene: 7.

The genes are TRBV10-3 and TRBJ1-2; 10 bases agree with TRBD1. The germline CDR1 and CDR2 sequences are ENHRY and SYGVKD. The CDR3 has 13 residues. The J segment lost 8 bases and the V segment lost 10 bases, leaving 10 bases of the junction unmatched. CDR3 amino acids: CATGTGEIGGYTF. As DNA, the CDR3 is TGTGCCACTGGGACAGGGGAGATAGGAGGCTACACCTTC.

The genes are TRBV11-3 and TRBJ2-1; D uncertain. This CDR3 region has 13 residues. Germline V gene sequence: CDR1 SGHNT, CDR2 YENEEA. V lost 3 bases, J lost 7 bases, and 10 bases lay in between. CDR3 protein: CASSFRTTNEQFF. The CDR3 coding sequence is TGTGCCAGCAGCTTCAGAACTACTAATGAGCAGTTCTTC.

The rearrangement uses TRBV7-9 and TRBJ2-5, with 12 bases lining up with TRBD2. This CDR3 has 19 residues. The J segment lost 2 bases and the V segment lost 7 bases, leaving 17 bases of the junction unmatched. From germline, CDR1 is SEHNR and CDR2 FQNEAQ (reference sequence). CDR3 protein: CASNKGWTSGKTGQETQYF. DNA for the CDR3: TGTGCCAGCAATAAGGGATGGACTAGCGGGAAGACGGGGCAAGAGACCCAGTACTTC.

The V call is TRBV28, the J call TRBJ1-5; D not certain. The CDR3 totals 11 residues. Trimming shortened V by 7 bases and J by 7 bases, and 8 bases separated the two germline ends. Germline values: CDR1 MDHEN, CDR2 SYDVKM. The CDR3 bases are TGTGCCAGCAAAAGGAGGCAGCCCCAGCATTTT. Translated: CASKRRQPQHF.

The genes are TRBV3-1 (or the pseudogene TRBV3-2) and TRBJ1-2, with 11 bases lining up with TRBD1. This CDR3 spans 15 amino acids. V trimming: 0 bases; J trimming: 4 bases; junction bases outside the gene matches: 1. The V gene's germline CDR1 is LGHDT and CDR2 YNNKEL (reference sequence). CDR3 protein: CASSQDGTGGYGYTF. CDR3 DNA: TGTGCCAGCAGCCAAGATGGGACAGGGGGCTATGGCTACACCTTC.

The V call is TRBV19, the J call TRBJ2-4; TRBD1 aligns across 7 bases. The trim removed 7 bases at V and 4 bases at J, leaving 10 bases unmatched. Germline lookup yields CDR1 LNHDA and CDR2 SQIVND (reference sequence). This CDR3 has 15 amino acids. The CDR3 reads CASTPRQGLKNIQYF. In DNA form, the CDR3 reads TGTGCCAGTACCCCTCGACAGGGCTTAAAAAACATTCAGTACTTC.

V is TRBV20-1 and J is TRBJ2-3; D might be TRBD2 (7 bases). Per the germline V gene, CDR1 is DFQATT and CDR2 is SNEGSKA (reference sequence). This CDR3 comprises 14 residues. The ends were cut back, 3 bases at V and 3 bases at J, with 13 bases in the middle. The CDR3 spells CSASWGGPTDTQYF. The CDR3 DNA sequence: TGCAGTGCTAGTTGGGGGGGGCCAACAGATACGCAGTATTTT.